One T cell receptor beta chain is described in this entry. The data were taken from a study of T-cell memory formation after mild COVID-19. This CDR3 contains 13 residues. Germline CDR1 reads SGHVS; CDR2 reads FNYEAQ. Losses at the gene ends were 5 bases for V and 9 bases for J; bases not matched to a gene: 4. Each CDR3 protein gets one entry after TCRdb re-called the 5' RACE reads with MiXCR. There are approximately 300,000 distinct CDR3 sequences in the sample; around a sixth occur only once, and around a fifth lies in the top ten. The sample consisted of PBMCs or a T cell subset sorted from them (not recorded which). The V call is TRBV7-6, the J call TRBJ1-6, with 7 bases fitting TRBD1. The receptor was derived from a man between 18 and 35 years old who had mild COVID-19 (a few samples of this study predate the infection). Cell type and time point are not known. The CDR3 loop is CASSQGQSSPLHF. The CDR3, as DNA: TGTGCCAGCAGCCAGGGACAGTCTTCACCCCTCCACTTT. Together with reference TRBV7-6 and TRBJ1-6, the CDR3 gives the full variable domain: GAGVSQSPRYKVTKRGQDVALRCDPISGHVSLYWYRQALGQGPEFLTYFNYEAQQDKSGLPNDRFSAERPEGSISTLTIQRTEQRDSAMYRCASSQGQSSPLHFGNGTRLTVT.